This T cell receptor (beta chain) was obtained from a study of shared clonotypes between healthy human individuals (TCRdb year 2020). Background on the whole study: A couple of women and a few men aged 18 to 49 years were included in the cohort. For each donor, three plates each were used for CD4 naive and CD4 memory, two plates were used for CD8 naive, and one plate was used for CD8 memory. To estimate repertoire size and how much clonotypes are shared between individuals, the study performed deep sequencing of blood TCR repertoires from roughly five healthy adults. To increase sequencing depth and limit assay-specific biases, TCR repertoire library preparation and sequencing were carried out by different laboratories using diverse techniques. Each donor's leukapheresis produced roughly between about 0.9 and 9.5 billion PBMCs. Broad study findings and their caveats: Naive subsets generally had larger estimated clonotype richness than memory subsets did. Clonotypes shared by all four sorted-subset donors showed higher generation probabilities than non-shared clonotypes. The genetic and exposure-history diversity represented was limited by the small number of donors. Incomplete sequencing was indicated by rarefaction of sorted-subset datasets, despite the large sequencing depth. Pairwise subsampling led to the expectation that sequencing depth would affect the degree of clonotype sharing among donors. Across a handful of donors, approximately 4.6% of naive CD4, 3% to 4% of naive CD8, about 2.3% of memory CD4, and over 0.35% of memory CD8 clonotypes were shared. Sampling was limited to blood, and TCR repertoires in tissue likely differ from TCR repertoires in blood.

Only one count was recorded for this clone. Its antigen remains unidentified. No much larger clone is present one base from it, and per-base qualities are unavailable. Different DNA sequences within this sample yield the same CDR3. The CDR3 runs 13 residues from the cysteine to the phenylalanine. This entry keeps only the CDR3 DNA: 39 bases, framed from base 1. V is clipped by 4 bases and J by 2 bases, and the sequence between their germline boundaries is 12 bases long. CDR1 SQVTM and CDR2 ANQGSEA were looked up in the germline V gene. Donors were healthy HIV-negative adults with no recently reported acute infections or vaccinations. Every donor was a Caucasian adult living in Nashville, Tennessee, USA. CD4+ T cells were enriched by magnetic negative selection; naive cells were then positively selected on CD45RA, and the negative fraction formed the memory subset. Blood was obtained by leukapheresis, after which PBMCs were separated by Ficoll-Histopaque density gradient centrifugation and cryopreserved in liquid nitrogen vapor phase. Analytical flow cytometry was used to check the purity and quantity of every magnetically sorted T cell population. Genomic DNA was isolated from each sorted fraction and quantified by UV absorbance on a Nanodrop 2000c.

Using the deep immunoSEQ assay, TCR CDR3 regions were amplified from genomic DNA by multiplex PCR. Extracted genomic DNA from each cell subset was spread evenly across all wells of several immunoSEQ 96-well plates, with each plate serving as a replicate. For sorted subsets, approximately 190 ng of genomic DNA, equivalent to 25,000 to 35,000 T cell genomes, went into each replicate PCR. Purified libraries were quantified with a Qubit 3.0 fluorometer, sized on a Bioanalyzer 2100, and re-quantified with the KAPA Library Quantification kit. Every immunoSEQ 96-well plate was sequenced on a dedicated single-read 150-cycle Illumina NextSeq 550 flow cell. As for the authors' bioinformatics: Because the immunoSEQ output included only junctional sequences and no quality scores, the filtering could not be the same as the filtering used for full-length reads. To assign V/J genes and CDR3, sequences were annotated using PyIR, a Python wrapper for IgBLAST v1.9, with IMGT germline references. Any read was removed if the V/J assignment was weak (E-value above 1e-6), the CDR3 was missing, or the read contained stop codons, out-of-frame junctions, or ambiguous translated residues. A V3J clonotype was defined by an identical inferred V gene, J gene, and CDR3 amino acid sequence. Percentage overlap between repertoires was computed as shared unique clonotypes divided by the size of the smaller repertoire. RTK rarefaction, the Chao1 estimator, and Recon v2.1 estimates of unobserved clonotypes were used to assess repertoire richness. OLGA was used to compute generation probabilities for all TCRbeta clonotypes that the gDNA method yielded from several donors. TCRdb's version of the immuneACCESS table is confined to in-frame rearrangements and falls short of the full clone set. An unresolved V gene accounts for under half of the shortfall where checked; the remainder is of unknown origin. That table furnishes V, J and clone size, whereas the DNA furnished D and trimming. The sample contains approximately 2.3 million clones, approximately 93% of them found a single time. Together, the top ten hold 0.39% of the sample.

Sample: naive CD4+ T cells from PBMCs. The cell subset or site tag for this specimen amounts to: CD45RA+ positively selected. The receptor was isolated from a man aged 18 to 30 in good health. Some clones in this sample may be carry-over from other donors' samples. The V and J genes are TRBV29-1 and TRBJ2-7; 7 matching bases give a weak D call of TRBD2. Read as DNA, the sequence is TGCAGCGTTGCCTCGGGGGGCCCCTACGAGCAGTACTTC. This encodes CSVASGGPYEQYF.